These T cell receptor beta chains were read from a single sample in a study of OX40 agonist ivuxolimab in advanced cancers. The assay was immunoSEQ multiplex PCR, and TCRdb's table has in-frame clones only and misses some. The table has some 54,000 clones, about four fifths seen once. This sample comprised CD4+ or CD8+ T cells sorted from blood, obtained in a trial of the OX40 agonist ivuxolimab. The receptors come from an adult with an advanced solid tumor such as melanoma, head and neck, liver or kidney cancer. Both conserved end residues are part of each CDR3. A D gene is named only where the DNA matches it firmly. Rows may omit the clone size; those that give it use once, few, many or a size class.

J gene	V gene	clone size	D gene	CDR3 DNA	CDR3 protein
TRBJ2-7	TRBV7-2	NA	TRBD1	TGTGCCAGCAGCTTGGGACAGGGAGCAGGGGAGCAGTACTTC	CASSLGQGAGEQYF
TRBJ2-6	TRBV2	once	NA	TGTGCCAGCAGGGCGGGACGGTCCCCCTCTGGGGCCAACGTCCTGACTTTC	CASRAGRSPSGANVLTF
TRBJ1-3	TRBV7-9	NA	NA	TGTGCCAGCAGACCTACAGGGTTCTCTGGAAACACCATATATTTT	CASRPTGFSGNTIYF
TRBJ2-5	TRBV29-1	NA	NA	TGCAGCGTTAATGGTGGAGAGACCCAGTACTTC	CSVNGGETQYF
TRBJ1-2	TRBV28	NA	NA	TGTGCCAGCAGTAGGGGGGGCCTGGGCTATGGCTACACCTTC	CASSRGGLGYGYTF
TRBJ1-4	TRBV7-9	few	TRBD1	TGTGCCAGCAGATCCAAGGACAGGTTAAATGAAAAACTGTTTTTT	CASRSKDRLNEKLFF
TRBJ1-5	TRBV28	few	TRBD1	TGTGCCAGCAGTGAGGGGGCGTCAAAATATCAGCCCCAGCATTTT	CASSEGASKYQPQHF
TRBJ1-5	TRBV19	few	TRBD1	TGTGCCAGTGCCAGGGGGGGCAATCAGCCCCAGCATTTT	CASARGGNQPQHF
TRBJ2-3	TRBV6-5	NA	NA	TGTGCCAGCAGTTACTCCATTGAGGATACGCAGTATTTT	CASSYSIEDTQYF
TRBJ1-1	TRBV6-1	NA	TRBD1	TGTGCCAGCAGGGGACAGGGGCGGAACACTGAAGCTTTCTTT	CASRGQGRNTEAFF
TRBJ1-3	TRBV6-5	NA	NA	TGTGCCAGCAGTTACTCGACTGAGCTGGCAAACACCATATATTTT	CASSYSTELANTIYF
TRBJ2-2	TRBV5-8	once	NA	TGTGCCAGCACCGGCCGGGCGAACACCGGGGAGCTGTTTTTT	CASTGRANTGELFF
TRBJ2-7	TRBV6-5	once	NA	TGTGCCAGCTCCCGACCAAGCTCCTACGAGCAGTACTTC	CASSRPSSYEQYF
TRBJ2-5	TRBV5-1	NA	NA	TGCGCCAGCAGCTTAGATTGGGAGACAGAGACCCAGTACTTC	CASSLDWETETQYF